This record covers a single T cell receptor beta chain. The record originates from a study of control samples from healthy donors and cancer patients. Profiled with immunoSEQ multiplex PCR; TCRdb holds only in-frame clones, not every one. In the table there are tens of thousands of clones, around 87% of which are singletons. Germline V gives CDR1 LNHDA, CDR2 SQIVND (reference sequence). The V and J ends lost 7 bases and 4 bases respectively, with 11 bases between them. There are 13 residues in the CDR3. Sequenced sample: PBMCs. J is TRBJ1-5 and V is TRBV19, with D unresolved. This receptor was taken from a woman in her sixties or seventies with lung cancer. CDR3 DNA sequence: TGTGCCAGTAACTTGGCACGTAATCAGCCCCAGCATTTT. It is translated as CASNLARNQPQHF. The full variable domain, with the rest looked up from reference TRBV19 and TRBJ1-5, is DGGITQSPKYLFRKEGQNVTLSCEQNLNHDAMYWYRQDPGQGLRLIYYSQIVNDFQKGDIAEGYSVSREKKESFPLTVTSAQKNPTAFYLCASNLARNQPQHFGDGTRLSIL.